These 16 T cell receptor beta chains share one sample of origin, sequenced in a study of OX40 agonist ivuxolimab in advanced cancers. Produced via immunoSEQ multiplex PCR; TCRdb's table is partial and in-frame only. The profile covers 70,000 or so clones, with about 90% appearing a single time and approximately 14% taken by the ten largest. Material: CD4+ or CD8+ T cells sorted from blood, obtained in a trial of the OX40 agonist ivuxolimab. Receptors originate from an adult with an advanced solid tumor such as melanoma, head and neck, liver or kidney cancer.

The CDR3 region has the DNA TGTGCCAGTAGTGGACTAGCGGGAGTGCAGACAGATACGCAGTATTTT. Translation gives CASSGLAGVQTDTQYF. The rearrangement joins TRBV19 to TRBJ2-3, with 13 bases identical to TRBD2. In germline, CDR1 is LNHDA, CDR2 SQIVND (reference sequence). CDR3 size: 16 residues. V shed 5 bases, J shed 3 bases, and the junction held 5 bases outside the gene matches.

The chain combines TRBV5-1 with TRBJ2-5; a possible D gene is TRBD2 (5 bases). Per the germline V gene, CDR1 is SGHRS and CDR2 is YFSETQ. V was cut by 0 bases and J by 0 bases, with 6 bases left in between. The CDR3 runs 14 residues. CDR3 nucleotide sequence: TGCGCCAGCAGCTTGGCGGGGAACCAAGAGACCCAGTACTTC. It translates to CASSLAGNQETQYF.

The V and J genes are TRBV9 and TRBJ2-1, with 14 bases identical to TRBD2. Germline values: CDR1 SGDLS, CDR2 YYNGEE. This CDR3 is built from 15 residues. The ends lost 3 bases at V and 6 bases at J; junction bases unmatched: 2. CDR3 residues: CASSAGLAGANEQFF. The CDR3, as DNA: TGTGCCAGCAGCGCGGGACTAGCGGGAGCCAATGAGCAGTTCTTC.

This sequence joins TRBV27 and TRBJ2-1, with 10 bases lining up with TRBD2. This CDR3 is built from 17 residues. Trimming at V came to 0 bases and at J to 9 bases, leaving 11 bases not matched to a gene. The germline gives CDR1 MNHEY, CDR2 SMNVEV (reference sequence). CDR3 in DNA: TGTGCCAGCAGTTTATCGATTGCTAGCGGGAGATTCGGTGAGCAGTTCTTC. This gives the protein CASSLSIASGRFGEQFF.

The chain employs TRBV4-1 and TRBJ2-7; D call uncertain. CDR1 and CDR2 from the germline V gene are MGHRA and YSYEKL. The CDR3 consists of 14 residues. V dropped 1 base and J dropped 1 base, with 8 bases sitting between them. The CDR3 DNA is TGCGCCAGCAGCCAAGGTTTGGGTTCCTACGAGCAGTACTTC. It encodes CASSQGLGSYEQYF.

The DNA of the CDR3 is TGCGCCAGCAGCCAAGATCGAACCCTAGCGGAGGAGCAAGAGACCCAGTACTTC. Translated: CASSQDRTLAEEQETQYF. The V call is TRBV4-3, the J call TRBJ2-5, with 7 bases fitting TRBD2. Germline CDR1 reads LGHNA; CDR2 reads YSLEER. Trimming cost V 0 bases and J 2 bases; bases outside gene matches: 12. CDR3 length: 18 amino acids.

The chain joins TRBV28 to TRBJ1-5; possibly TRBD1 for D (5 bases). V was pared by 5 bases and J by 4 bases, with 12 bases between. The germline V gene encodes CDR1 MDHEN and CDR2 SYDVKM. The CDR3 contains 14 residues. CDR3 loop: CASSPGYGNQPQHF. The CDR3 region has the DNA TGTGCCAGCAGTCCAGGGTACGGAAATCAGCCCCAGCATTTT.

The chain carries TRBV6-6 and TRBJ1-5; weak D call: TRBD1 (6 bases). Germline lookup yields CDR1 MNHNY and CDR2 SVGAGI (reference sequence). CDR3 length equals 15 residues. V shed 7 bases and J shed 3 bases, with 16 bases lying between them. CDR3 sequence (DNA): TGTGCCAGCACCCCACAAGGACAGATCAATCAGCCCCAGCATTTT. It is translated as CASTPQGQINQPQHF.

The gene calls are TRBV16 and TRBJ2-1; unclear D gene. This CDR3 is 14 amino acids long. The V and J ends lost 4 bases and 4 bases respectively, with 11 bases between them. Germline V gene data show CDR1 as KGHSY and CDR2 as FQNENV. CDR3 sequence reads: CASSRSRRYNEQFF. In DNA form, the CDR3 reads TGTGCCAGCAGCCGCAGTCGGAGATACAATGAGCAGTTCTTC.

This CDR3 is CASSLVASGKGEQFF. The CDR3 DNA reads as TGTGCCAGCAGCTTGGTTGCTAGCGGGAAAGGTGAGCAGTTCTTC. The chain uses TRBV5-4 and TRBJ2-1; 9 bases fit TRBD2. Trimming removed 0 bases from V and 9 bases from J; junction bases left unmatched: 7. The CDR3 runs to 15 residues. Germline V gene sequence: CDR1 SGHNT, CDR2 YYREEE (reference sequence).

This clone was seen once. The CDR3 nucleotides are TGTGCCAGCAGCTTAGCGGCCCGGGGTACCGGGCAGTACTTC. Translated, it gives CASSLAARGTGQYF. This chain joins TRBV7-9 and TRBJ2-7; D is possibly TRBD2 (5 bases). CDR3 length: 14 amino acids. V was trimmed by 0 bases and J by 9 bases, leaving 15 bases between them. Per the germline V gene, CDR1 is SEHNR and CDR2 is FQNEAQ (reference sequence).

The chain carries TRBV19 and TRBJ2-7; a weak D match, TRBD1 (6 bases). The CDR3 has 14 amino acids. Germline lookup yields CDR1 LNHDA and CDR2 SQIVND (reference sequence). V was cut by 1 base and J by 4 bases, with 11 bases left in between. In DNA, the CDR3 is TGTGCCAGTAGTATAGCAGGGGAATTTTACGAGCAGTACTTC. It yields the protein CASSIAGEFYEQYF.

This clone has only one observation. V gene TRBV14 combines with J gene TRBJ1-3; no definite D call. The CDR3 has 16 amino acids. In germline, CDR1 is SGHDN, CDR2 FVKESK. The ends were cut back, 1 base at V and 0 bases at J, with 10 bases in the middle. In DNA form, the CDR3 reads TGTGCCAGCAGCCAAGGGGGTAACCTCTCTGGAAACACCATATATTTT. Translated: CASSQGGNLSGNTIYF.

This sequence joins TRBV5-1 and TRBJ2-7; D gene ambiguous. The V gene lost 2 bases and the J gene lost 6 bases, with 12 bases spanning the gap. Germline CDR1 and CDR2: SGHRS and YFSETQ. CDR3 size: 13 residues. CDR3 residues: CASSFPPGSEQYF. In DNA, the CDR3 is TGCGCCAGCAGCTTCCCTCCAGGTAGCGAGCAGTACTTC.

The CDR3 spells CASSLDQGHEKLFF. DNA for the CDR3: TGCGCCAGCAGCCTCGACCAGGGGCATGAAAAACTGTTTTTT. This chain uses TRBV4-3 with TRBJ1-4; maybe TRBD1 (6 bases). The germline CDR1 and CDR2 sequences are LGHNA and YSLEER. The CDR3 spans 14 residues. Deletions cut 4 bases from V and 6 bases from J, with 12 bases between.

V is TRBV7-9 and J is TRBJ2-3; D call uncertain. Looked up from germline, CDR1 is SEHNR and CDR2 is FQNEAQ (reference sequence). This CDR3 comprises 13 residues. The ends were cut back, 1 base at V and 0 bases at J, with 2 bases in the middle. CDR3: CASSLGSTDTQYF. In DNA, the CDR3 is TGTGCCAGCAGCTTAGGTAGCACAGATACGCAGTATTTT.